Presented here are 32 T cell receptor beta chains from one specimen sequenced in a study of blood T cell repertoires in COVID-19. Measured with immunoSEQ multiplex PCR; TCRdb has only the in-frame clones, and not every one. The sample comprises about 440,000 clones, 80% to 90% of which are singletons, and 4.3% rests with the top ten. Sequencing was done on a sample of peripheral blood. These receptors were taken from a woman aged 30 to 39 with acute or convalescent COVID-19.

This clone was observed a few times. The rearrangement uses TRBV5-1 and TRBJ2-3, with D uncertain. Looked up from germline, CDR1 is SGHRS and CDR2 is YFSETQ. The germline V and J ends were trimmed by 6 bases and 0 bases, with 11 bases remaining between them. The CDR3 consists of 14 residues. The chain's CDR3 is CASNSLTSTDTQYF. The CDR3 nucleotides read TGCGCCAGCAACTCCTTAACTAGCACAGATACGCAGTATTTT.

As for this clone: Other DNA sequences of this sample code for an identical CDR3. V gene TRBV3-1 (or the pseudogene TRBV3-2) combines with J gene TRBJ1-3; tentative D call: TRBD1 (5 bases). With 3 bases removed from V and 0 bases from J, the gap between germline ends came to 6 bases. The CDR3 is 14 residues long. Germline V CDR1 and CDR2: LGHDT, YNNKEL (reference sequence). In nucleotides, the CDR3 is TGTGCCAGCAGCCACCAGGGCTCTGGAAACACCATATATTTT. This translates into CASSHQGSGNTIYF.

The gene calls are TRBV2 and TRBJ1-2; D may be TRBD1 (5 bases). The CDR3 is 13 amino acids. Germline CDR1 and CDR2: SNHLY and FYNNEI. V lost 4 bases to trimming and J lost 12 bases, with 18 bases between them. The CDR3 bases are TGTGCCAGCAGTGTTGGGACGCCGGGAGGTAACACCTTC. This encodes CASSVGTPGGNTF.

The CDR3 spells CATTDSNRVNTEAFF. The CDR3 DNA reads as TGTGCCACCACCGATTCGAACAGGGTGAACACTGAAGCTTTCTTT. The chain employs TRBV15 and TRBJ1-1; perhaps TRBD1 as D (6 bases). The CDR3 is 15 amino acids. Germline assignment: CDR1 LNHNV and CDR2 YYDKDF (reference sequence). V lost 7 bases and J lost 0, with 15 bases in between.

The CDR3 coding sequence is TGCAGCGTCGGTATGCGACAGGGAAACTATGGCTACACCTTC. Its protein is CSVGMRQGNYGYTF. The genes are TRBV29-1 and TRBJ1-2; TRBD1 agrees at 7 bases. This CDR3 region has 14 residues. Germline V gene sequence: CDR1 SQVTM, CDR2 ANQGSEA. The V segment lost 6 bases and the J segment 2 bases; nucleotides outside the gene matches: 9.

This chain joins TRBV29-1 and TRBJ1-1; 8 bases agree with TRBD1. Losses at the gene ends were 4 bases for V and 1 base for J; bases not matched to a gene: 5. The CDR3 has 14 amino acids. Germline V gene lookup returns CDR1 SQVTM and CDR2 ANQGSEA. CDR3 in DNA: TGCAGCGTTGTTCAGGGGGCCCGGAACACTGAAGCTTTCTTT. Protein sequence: CSVVQGARNTEAFF.

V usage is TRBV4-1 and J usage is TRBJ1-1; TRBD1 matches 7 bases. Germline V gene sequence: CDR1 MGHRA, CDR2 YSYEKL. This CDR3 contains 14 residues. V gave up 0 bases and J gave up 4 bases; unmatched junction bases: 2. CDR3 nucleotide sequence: TGCGCCAGCAGCCAAGAGGCAGGGGGCACTGAAGCTTTCTTT. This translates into CASSQEAGGTEAFF.

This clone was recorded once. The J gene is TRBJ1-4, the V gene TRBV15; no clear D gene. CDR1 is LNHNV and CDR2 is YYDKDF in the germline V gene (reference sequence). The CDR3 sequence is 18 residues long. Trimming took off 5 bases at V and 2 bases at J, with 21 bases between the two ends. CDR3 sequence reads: CATSAKLRGFGTNEKLFF. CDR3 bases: TGTGCCACCAGCGCTAAACTGCGGGGTTTTGGCACTAATGAAAAACTGTTTTTT.

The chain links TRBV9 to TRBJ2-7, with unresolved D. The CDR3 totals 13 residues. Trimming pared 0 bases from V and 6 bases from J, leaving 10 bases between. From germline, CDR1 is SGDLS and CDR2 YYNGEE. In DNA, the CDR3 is TGTGCCAGCAGCGTAGGAACTTCTGGCGAGCAGTACTTC. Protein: CASSVGTSGEQYF.

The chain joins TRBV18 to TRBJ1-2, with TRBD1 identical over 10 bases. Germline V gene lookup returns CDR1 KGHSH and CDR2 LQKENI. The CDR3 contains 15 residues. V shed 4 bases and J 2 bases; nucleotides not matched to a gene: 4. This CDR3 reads CASSLQGQGNYGYTF. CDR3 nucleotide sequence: TGTGCCAGCTCACTCCAGGGACAGGGGAACTATGGCTACACCTTC.

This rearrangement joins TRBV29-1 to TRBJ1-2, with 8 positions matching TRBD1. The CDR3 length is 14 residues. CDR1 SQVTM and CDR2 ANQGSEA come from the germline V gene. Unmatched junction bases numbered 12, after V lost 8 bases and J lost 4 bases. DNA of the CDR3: TGCAGCACAACCCCGGGACAGGAGATCTATGGCTACACCTTC. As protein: CSTTPGQEIYGYTF.

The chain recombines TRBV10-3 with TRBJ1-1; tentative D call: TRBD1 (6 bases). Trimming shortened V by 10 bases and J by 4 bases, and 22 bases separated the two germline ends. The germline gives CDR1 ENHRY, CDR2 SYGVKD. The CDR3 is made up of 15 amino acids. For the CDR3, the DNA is TGTGCCACCGTCGGCCATACAGGGTTTGTCACTGAAGCTTTCTTT. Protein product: CATVGHTGFVTEAFF.

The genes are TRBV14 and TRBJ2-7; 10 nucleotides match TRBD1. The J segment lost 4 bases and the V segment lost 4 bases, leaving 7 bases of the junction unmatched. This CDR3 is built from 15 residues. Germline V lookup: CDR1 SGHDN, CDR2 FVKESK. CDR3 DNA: TGTGCCAGCAGCCGACCGGGACAGGGGTTTTACGAGCAGTACTTC. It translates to CASSRPGQGFYEQYF.

CDR3 protein: CASSPDRRDYSNQPQHF. CDR3 DNA: TGTGCCAGCAGCCCGGACAGGAGAGACTATAGCAATCAGCCCCAGCATTTT. This chain links TRBV7-8 with TRBJ1-5, with 7 bases matching TRBD1. Trimming at V came to 5 bases and at J to 0 bases, leaving 10 bases not matched to a gene. Germline loops: CDR1 SGHVS, CDR2 FQNEAQ. CDR3 length: 17 amino acids.

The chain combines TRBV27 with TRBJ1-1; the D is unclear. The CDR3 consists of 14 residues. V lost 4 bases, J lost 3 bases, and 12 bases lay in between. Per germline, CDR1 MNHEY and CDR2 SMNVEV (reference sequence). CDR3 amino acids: CASSSPGLYTEAFF. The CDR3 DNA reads TGTGCCAGCAGTTCTCCGGGGTTGTACACTGAAGCTTTCTTT.

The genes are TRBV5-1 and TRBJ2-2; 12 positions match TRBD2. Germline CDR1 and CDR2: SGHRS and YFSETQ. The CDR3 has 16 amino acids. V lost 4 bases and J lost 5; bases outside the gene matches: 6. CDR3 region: CASSQGLAGSTGELFF. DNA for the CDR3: TGCGCCAGCAGCCAGGGACTAGCGGGCAGTACCGGGGAGCTGTTTTTT.

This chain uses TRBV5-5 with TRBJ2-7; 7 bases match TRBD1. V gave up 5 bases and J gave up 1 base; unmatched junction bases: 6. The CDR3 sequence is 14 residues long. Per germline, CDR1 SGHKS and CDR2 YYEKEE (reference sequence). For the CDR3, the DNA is TGTGCCAGCAGGGGAAACAGGGGATCCTACGAGCAGTACTTC. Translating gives CASRGNRGSYEQYF.

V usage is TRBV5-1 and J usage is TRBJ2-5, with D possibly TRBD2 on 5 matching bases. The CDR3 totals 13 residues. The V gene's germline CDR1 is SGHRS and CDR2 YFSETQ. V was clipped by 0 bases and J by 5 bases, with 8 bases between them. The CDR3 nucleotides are TGCGCCAGCAGCTTGGTTAGCGACGAGACCCAGTACTTC. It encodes CASSLVSDETQYF. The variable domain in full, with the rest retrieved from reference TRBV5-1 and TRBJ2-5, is KAGVTQTPRYLIKTRGQQVTLSCSPISGHRSVSWYQQTPGQGLQFLFEYFSETQRNKGNFPGRFSGRQFSNSRSEMNVSTLELGDSALYLCASSLVSDETQYFGPGTRLLVL.

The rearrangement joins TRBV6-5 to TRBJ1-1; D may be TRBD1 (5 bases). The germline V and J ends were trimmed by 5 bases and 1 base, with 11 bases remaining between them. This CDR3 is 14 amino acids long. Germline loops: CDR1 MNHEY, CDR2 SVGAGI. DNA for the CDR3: TGTGCCAGCAGTCCTGGAGGGGCGAACACTGAAGCTTTCTTT. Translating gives CASSPGGANTEAFF.

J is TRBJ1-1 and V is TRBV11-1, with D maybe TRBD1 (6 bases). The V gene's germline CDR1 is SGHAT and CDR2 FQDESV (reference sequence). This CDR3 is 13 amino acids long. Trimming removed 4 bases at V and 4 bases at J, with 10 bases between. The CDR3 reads CASSSKGGTEAFF. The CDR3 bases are TGTGCCAGCAGCTCTAAAGGGGGCACTGAAGCTTTCTTT.

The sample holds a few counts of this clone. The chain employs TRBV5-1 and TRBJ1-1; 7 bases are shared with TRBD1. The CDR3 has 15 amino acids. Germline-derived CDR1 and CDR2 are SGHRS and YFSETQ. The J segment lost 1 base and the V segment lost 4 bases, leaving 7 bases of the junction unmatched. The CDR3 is CASSRWGQPNTEAFF. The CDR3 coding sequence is TGCGCCAGCAGCCGGTGGGGACAGCCGAACACTGAAGCTTTCTTT.

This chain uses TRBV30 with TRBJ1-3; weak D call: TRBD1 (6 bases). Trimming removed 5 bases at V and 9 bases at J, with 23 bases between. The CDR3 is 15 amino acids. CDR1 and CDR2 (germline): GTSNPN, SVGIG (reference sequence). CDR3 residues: CAWSKQGPSSITIYF. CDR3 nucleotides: TGTGCCTGGTCAAAACAGGGACCGAGCAGCATCACCATATATTTT.

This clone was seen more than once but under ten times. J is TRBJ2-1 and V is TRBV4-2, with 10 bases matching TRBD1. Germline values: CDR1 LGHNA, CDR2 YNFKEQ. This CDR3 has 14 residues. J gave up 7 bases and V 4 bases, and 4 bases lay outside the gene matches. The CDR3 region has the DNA TGTGCCAGCAGCCGACCGGGACAGGGGAATGAGCAGTTCTTC. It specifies CASSRPGQGNEQFF.

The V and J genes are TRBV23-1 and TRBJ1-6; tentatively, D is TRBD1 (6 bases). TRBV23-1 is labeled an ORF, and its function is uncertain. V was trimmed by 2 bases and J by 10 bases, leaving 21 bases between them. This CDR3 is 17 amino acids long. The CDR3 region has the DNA TGCGCCAGCAGTCAAGTATCAGGGGCCGGCAAGGGGTCACCCCTCCACTTT. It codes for CASSQVSGAGKGSPLHF.

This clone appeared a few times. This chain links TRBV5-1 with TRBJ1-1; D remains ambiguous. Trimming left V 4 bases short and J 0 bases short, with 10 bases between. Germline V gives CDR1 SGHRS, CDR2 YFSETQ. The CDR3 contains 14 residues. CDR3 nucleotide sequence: TGCGCCAGCAGCCGATACAGCATGAACACTGAAGCTTTCTTT. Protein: CASSRYSMNTEAFF.

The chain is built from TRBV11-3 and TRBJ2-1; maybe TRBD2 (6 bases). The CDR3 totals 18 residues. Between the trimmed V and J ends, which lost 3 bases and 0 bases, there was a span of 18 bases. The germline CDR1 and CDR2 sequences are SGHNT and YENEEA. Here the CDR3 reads CASSLELGLLSSYNEQFF. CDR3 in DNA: TGTGCCAGCAGCTTGGAACTGGGACTTCTAAGCTCCTACAATGAGCAGTTCTTC.

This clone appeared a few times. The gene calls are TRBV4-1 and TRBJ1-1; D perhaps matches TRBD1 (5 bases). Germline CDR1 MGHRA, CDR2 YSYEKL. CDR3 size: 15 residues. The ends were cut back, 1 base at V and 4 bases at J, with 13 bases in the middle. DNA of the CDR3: TGCGCCAGCAGCCAAGTTTCGGGGGGAATCACTGAAGCTTTCTTT. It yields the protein CASSQVSGGITEAFF.

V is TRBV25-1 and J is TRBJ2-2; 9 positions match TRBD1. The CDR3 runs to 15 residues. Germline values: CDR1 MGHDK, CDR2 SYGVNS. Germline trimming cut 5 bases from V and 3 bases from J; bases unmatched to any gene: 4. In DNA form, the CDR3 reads TGTGCCAGCAGTAGAAGGACAGGGGACACCGGGGAGCTGTTTTTT. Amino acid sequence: CASSRRTGDTGELFF.

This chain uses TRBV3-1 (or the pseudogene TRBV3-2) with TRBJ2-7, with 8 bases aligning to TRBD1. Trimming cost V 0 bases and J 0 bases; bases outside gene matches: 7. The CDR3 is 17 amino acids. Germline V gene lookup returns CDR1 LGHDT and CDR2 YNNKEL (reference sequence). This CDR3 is CASSQDYSTGDSYEQYF. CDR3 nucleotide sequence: TGTGCCAGCAGCCAAGATTACTCGACAGGGGACTCCTACGAGCAGTACTTC.

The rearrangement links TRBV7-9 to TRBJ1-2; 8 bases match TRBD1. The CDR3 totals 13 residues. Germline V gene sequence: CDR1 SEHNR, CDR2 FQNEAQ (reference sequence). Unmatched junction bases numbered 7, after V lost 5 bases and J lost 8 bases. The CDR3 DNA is TGTGCCAGCAGCCTTCAGGGGGCCTTAGGCTACACCTTC. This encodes CASSLQGALGYTF.

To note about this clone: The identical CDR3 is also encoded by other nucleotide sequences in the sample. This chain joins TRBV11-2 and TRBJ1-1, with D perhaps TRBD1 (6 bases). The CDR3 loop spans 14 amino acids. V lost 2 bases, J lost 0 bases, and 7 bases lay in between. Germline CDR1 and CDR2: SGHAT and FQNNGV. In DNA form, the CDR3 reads TGTGCCAGCAGCTTACAGGGGATGAACACTGAAGCTTTCTTT. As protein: CASSLQGMNTEAFF.

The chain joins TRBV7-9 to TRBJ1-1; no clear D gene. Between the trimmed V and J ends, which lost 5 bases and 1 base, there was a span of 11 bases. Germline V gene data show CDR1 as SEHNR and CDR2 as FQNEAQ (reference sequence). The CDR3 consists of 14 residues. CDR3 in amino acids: CASSPLHQNTEAFF. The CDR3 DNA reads TGTGCCAGCAGCCCACTTCACCAGAACACTGAAGCTTTCTTT.